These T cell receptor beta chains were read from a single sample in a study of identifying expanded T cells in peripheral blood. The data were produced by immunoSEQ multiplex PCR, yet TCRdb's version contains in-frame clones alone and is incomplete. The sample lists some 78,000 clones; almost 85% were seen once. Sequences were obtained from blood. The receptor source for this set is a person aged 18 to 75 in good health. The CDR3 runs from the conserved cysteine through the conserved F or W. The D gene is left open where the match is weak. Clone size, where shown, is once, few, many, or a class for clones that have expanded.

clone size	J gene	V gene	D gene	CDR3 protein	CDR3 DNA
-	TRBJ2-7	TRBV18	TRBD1	CASSPRTGGLYEQYF	TGTGCCAGCTCACCCAGGACAGGGGGCTTGTACGAGCAGTACTTC
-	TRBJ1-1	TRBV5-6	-	CASVDPGGARVVEAFF	TGTGCCAGCGTTGACCCGGGCGGGGCAAGAGTGGTGGAAGCTTTCTTT
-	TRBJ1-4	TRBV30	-	CAWSGNDEKLFF	TGTGCCTGGAGTGGAAACGATGAAAAACTGTTTTTT
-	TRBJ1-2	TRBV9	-	CASSAEDNYGYTF	TGTGCCAGCAGCGCCGAGGATAACTATGGCTACACCTTC
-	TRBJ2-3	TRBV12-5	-	CASGFGGNTDTQYF	TGTGCTAGTGGTTTTGGGGGGAATACAGATACGCAGTATTTT
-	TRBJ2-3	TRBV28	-	CASSLWARGQGTDTQYF	TGTGCCAGCAGCTTATGGGCGAGAGGGCAGGGCACAGATACGCAGTATTTT
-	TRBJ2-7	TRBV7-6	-	CASSLAIEGFHEQYF	TGTGCCAGCAGCTTAGCGATAGAGGGCTTTCACGAGCAGTACTTC
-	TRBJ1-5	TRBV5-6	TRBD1	CASSTDRGLYSNQPQHF	TGTGCCAGCAGCACGGACAGGGGCCTCTATAGCAATCAGCCCCAGCATTTT
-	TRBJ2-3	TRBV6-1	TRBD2	CASSGLAGGSDTQYF	TGTGCCAGCAGTGGGCTAGCGGGAGGGTCAGATACGCAGTATTTT
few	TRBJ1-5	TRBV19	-	CASSMAGGPGPQHF	TGTGCCAGTAGTATGGCCGGCGGCCCAGGGCCCCAGCATTTT
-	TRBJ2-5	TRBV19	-	CAKRGEGQETQYF	TGTGCCAAACGCGGGGAAGGCCAAGAGACCCAGTACTTC
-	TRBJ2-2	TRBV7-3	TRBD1	CASSLRAGGDTGELFF	TGTGCCAGCAGCTTAAGGGCAGGGGGTGACACCGGGGAGCTGTTTTTT
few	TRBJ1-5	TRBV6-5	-	CASSLGRGPQHF	TGTGCCAGCAGTCTTGGACGGGGGCCCCAGCATTTT
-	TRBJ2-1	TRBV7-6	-	CASSLTTRDSYNEQFF	TGTGCCAGCAGCTTAACTACCCGAGACTCCTACAATGAGCAGTTCTTC
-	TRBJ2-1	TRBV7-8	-	CASSLPNRVIYNEQFF	TGTGCCAGCAGCTTACCCAACAGGGTAATCTACAATGAGCAGTTCTTC
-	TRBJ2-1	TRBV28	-	CASSLTGQGRNEQFF	TGTGCCAGCAGTTTAACCGGCCAGGGTAGGAATGAGCAGTTCTTC
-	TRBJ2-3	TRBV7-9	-	CASSLDPRDTQYF	TGTGCCAGCAGCTTGGACCCAAGAGATACGCAGTATTTT
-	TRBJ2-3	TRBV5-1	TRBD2	CASSAGTSGATDTQYF	TGCGCCAGCAGCGCCGGGACTAGCGGGGCTACAGATACGCAGTATTTT
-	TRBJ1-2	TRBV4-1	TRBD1	CASSQDPTGTGYTF	TGCGCCAGCAGCCAAGACCCGACAGGGACTGGCTACACCTTC
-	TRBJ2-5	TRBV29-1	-	CSVAAGQETQYF	TGCAGCGTTGCGGCAGGACAAGAGACCCAGTACTTC
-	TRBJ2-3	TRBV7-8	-	CASSLAGQALDTQYF	TGTGCCAGCAGCTTAGCCGGACAAGCTTTAGATACGCAGTATTTT
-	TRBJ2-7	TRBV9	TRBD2	CASSTGTSDHEQYF	TGTGCCAGCAGCACAGGGACTAGCGACCACGAGCAGTACTTC
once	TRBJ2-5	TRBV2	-	CASSATGQETQYF	TGTGCCAGCAGTGCGACAGGCCAAGAGACCCAGTACTTC
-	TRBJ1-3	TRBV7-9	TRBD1	CASSPSTGPTIYF	TGTGCCAGCAGCCCCTCGACAGGGCCAACCATATATTTT
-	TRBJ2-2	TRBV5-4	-	CASSLDSPGELFF	TGTGCCAGCAGCCTAGACTCCCCCGGGGAGCTGTTTTTT
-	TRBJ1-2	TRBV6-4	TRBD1	CASSDPPTGGVYGYTF	TGTGCCAGCAGTGACCCACCGACAGGGGGCGTCTATGGCTACACCTTC
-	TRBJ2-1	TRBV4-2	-	CASSWTTYNEQFF	TGTGCCAGCAGCTGGACTACCTACAATGAGCAGTTCTTC
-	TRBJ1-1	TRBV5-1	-	CASSFSLANTEAFF	TGCGCCAGCAGCTTTTCCTTAGCGAACACTGAAGCTTTCTTT
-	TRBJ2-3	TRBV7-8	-	CASSTLATLGLESTDTQYF	TGTGCCAGCAGCACACTAGCTACCTTGGGACTTGAAAGCACAGATACGCAGTATTTT
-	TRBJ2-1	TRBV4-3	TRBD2	CASSNPGLAYNEQFF	TGCGCCAGCAGCAACCCGGGACTAGCCTACAATGAGCAGTTCTTC
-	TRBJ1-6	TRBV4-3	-	CASSQDRARLNSPLHF	TGCGCCAGCAGCCAAGATAGGGCCAGACTTAATTCACCCCTCCACTTT
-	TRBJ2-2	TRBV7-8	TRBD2	CASSLGGLAAANTGELFF	TGTGCCAGCAGCCTCGGAGGACTAGCGGCCGCGAACACCGGGGAGCTGTTTTTT
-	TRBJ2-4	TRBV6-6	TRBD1	CASSYSGRGSNIQYF	TGTGCCAGCAGTTACTCGGGCAGGGGGTCCAACATTCAGTACTTC
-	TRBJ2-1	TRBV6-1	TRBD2	CASSGTSGPSYNEQFF	TGTGCCAGCAGTGGGACTAGCGGGCCCTCCTACAATGAGCAGTTCTTC
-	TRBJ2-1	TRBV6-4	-	CASSEDRYNEQFF	TGTGCCAGCAGTGAGGACCGTTACAATGAGCAGTTCTTC
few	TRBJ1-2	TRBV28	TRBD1	CASSLGPGGEGYTF	TGTGCCAGCAGTTTGGGTCCAGGGGGAGAAGGCTACACCTTC
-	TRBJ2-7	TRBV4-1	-	CASSPGGRYEQYF	TGCGCCAGCAGCCCAGGTGGGCGGTACGAGCAGTACTTC
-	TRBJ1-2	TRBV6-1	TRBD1	CASSEASDRDYGYTF	TGTGCCAGCAGTGAGGCCTCAGACAGGGACTATGGCTACACCTTC
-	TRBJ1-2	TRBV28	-	CASGGGAEDYGYTF	TGTGCCAGCGGGGGGGGCGCCGAGGACTATGGCTACACCTTC
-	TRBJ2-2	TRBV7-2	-	CASSLAGGYYTGELFF	TGTGCCAGCAGCTTAGCGGGGGGCTATTACACCGGGGAGCTGTTTTTT
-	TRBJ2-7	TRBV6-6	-	CASRSEDSSYEQYF	TGTGCCAGCCGCTCCGAGGACAGCTCCTACGAGCAGTACTTC
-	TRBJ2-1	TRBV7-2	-	CASSKPPGLGNNEQFF	TGTGCCAGCAGCAAGCCTCCGGGACTTGGTAACAATGAGCAGTTCTTC
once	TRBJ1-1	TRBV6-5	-	CASRGNTEAFF	TGTGCCAGCCGTGGGAACACTGAAGCTTTCTTT
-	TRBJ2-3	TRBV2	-	CASSGKGTQYF	TGTGCCAGCAGTGGGAAGGGGACGCAGTATTTT
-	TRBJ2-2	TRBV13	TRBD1	CASSPGQALNTGELFF	TGTGCCAGCAGCCCCGGACAGGCCCTGAACACCGGGGAGCTGTTTTTT
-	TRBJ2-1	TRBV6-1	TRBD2	CASAVAGEYNEQFF	TGTGCCAGCGCTGTAGCGGGAGAGTACAATGAGCAGTTCTTC
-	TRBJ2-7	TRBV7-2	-	CASRRSLWGRNTSYEQYF	TGTGCCAGCAGGAGATCCCTATGGGGGCGAAACACATCCTACGAGCAGTACTTC
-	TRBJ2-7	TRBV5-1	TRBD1	CASSFTTGADEQYF	TGCGCCAGCAGCTTTACGACAGGGGCCGACGAGCAGTACTTC
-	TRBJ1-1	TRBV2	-	CASSEDPALNTEAFF	TGTGCCAGCAGTGAAGACCCGGCCTTGAACACTGAAGCTTTCTTT
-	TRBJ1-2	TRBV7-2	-	CASSPQAGYYGYTF	TGTGCCAGCAGCCCCCAGGCGGGGTACTATGGCTACACCTTC
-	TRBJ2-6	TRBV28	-	CASSLSAPLISGANVLTF	TGTGCCAGCAGTTTATCGGCTCCTTTAATCTCTGGGGCCAACGTCCTGACTTTC
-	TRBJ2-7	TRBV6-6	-	CATGDRYEQYF	TGTGCCACAGGGGACCGCTACGAGCAGTACTTC
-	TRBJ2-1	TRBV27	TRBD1	CASTLGTGYNEQFF	TGTGCCAGCACCCTCGGGACAGGGTACAATGAGCAGTTCTTC
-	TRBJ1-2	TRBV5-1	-	CASSLGGRGNYGYTF	TGCGCCAGCAGCCTGGGGGGCCGAGGGAACTATGGCTACACCTTC